This TCR beta chain came from a study of T cell changes during pregnancy in multiple sclerosis. TCRdb's copy holds only in-frame clones and misses some; the assay was immunoSEQ multiplex PCR. This table holds 70,000 to 100,000 clones, approximately 94% found once. The CDR3 has 16 amino acids. The V segment lost 8 bases and the J segment 2 bases; nucleotides outside the gene matches: 8. The V gene's germline CDR1 is MDHEN and CDR2 SYDVKM. The chain couples TRBV28 to TRBJ1-5, with TRBD1 matching over 11 bases. Here the sequenced sample was peripheral blood, taken in the third trimester of pregnancy. The receptor was isolated from a female donor with multiple sclerosis, enrolled in a pregnancy study. CDR3 sequence: CASVDRGRWGNQPQHF. In DNA form, the CDR3 reads TGTGCCAGCGTGGACAGGGGGCGGTGGGGCAATCAGCCCCAGCATTTT.